This T cell receptor (beta chain) was documented in a study of T cell changes during pregnancy in multiple sclerosis. The CDR3 loop spans 21 amino acids. CDR1 and CDR2 (germline): LGHNA, YSLEER. The ends lost 2 bases at V and 2 bases at J; junction bases unmatched: 17. TCRdb's copy holds only in-frame clones and misses some; the assay was immunoSEQ multiplex PCR. The sample yields 50,000 to 65,000 clones, around 96% seen once. Here the sequenced sample was CD8+ T cells from peripheral blood mononuclear cells, taken after pregnancy. This chain connects TRBV4-3 to TRBJ2-4, with 11 bases that match TRBD2. The sequence was obtained from a female donor with multiple sclerosis, enrolled in a pregnancy study. The CDR3 here is CASSQLRISGRAAFPKNIQYF. In DNA, the CDR3 is TGCGCCAGCAGCCAACTACGAATTAGCGGGAGGGCCGCATTCCCCAAAAACATTCAGTACTTC.